The 5 T cell receptor beta chains below all came from one sample that was sequenced in a study of T cells in Graves' hyperthyroidism and ophthalmopathy. The TCR beta CDR3 regions underwent amplification using RNA transcripts as the source. Researchers ran a first-round RT-PCR on the TCR CDR3 using the HTBI primer set. TCRdb passed the multiplex PCR reads through MiXCR, listing each CDR3 protein once. Among more than 250,000 distinct CDR3 sequences listed, approximately 16% were seen once. Sequencing input: blood. The origin of the receptors is a woman aged 50 to 60 with Graves' hyperthyroidism that later progressed to Graves' ophthalmopathy.

This clonotype was observed many times. The CDR3, as DNA: TGTGCCAGCAGTTACTCGATTTCAGGAGGAGGGACGGATAATCAGCCCCAGCATTTT. Its protein is CASSYSISGGGTDNQPQHF. The chain is built from TRBV6-2 or TRBV6-3 and TRBJ1-5; the D gene is possibly TRBD1 (5 bases). Trimming stripped 0 bases from V and 4 bases from J, with 22 bases between. Germline V gene lookup returns CDR1 MNHEY and CDR2 SVGEGT. The length of the CDR3 is 19 residues.

At least ten counts were recorded for this clonotype. The chain recombines TRBV11-2 with TRBJ2-5; TRBD1 matches at 7 bases. The CDR3 covers 15 residues. J gave up 1 base and V 3 bases, and 5 bases lay outside the gene matches. Germline V lookup: CDR1 SGHAT, CDR2 FQNNGV. The CDR3 sequence is CASSFPRGFQETQYF. The CDR3 DNA sequence: TGTGCCAGCAGCTTTCCCAGGGGGTTCCAAGAGACCCAGTACTTC.

At least ten counts were recorded for this clonotype. The chain uses TRBV28 and TRBJ1-5; D remains unclear. V was shortened by 11 bases and J by 2 bases, with 19 bases between the two germline ends. This CDR3 contains 15 residues. Germline V gives CDR1 MDHEN, CDR2 SYDVKM. CDR3 bases: TGTGCCTCACAACCGGGAGTCAAGGGCAATCAGCCCCAGCATTTT. Protein sequence: CASQPGVKGNQPQHF. The full variable domain, rest sourced from reference TRBV28 and TRBJ1-5, is DVKVTQSSRYLVKRTGEKVFLECVQDMDHENMFWYRQDPGLGLRLIYFSYDVKMKEKGDIPEGYSVSREKKERFSLILESASTNQTSMYLCASQPGVKGNQPQHFGDGTRLSIL.

The J gene is TRBJ1-1, the V gene TRBV13; D is possibly TRBD1 (5 bases). Trimming shortened V by 2 bases and J by 1 base, and 20 bases separated the two germline ends. Germline lookup yields CDR1 PRHDT and CDR2 FYEKMQ (reference sequence). The CDR3 is 18 amino acids. The CDR3 region is CASSLRKGTGLKNTEAFF. The CDR3 nucleotides read TGTGCCAGCAGCTTACGTAAGGGAACAGGTCTCAAGAACACTGAAGCTTTCTTT.

This clonotype was counted many times. The J gene is TRBJ2-5, the V gene TRBV18, with 12 bases matching TRBD2. Trimming cost V 6 bases and J 2 bases; bases outside gene matches: 4. Germline V gives CDR1 KGHSH, CDR2 LQKENI. CDR3 size: 15 residues. DNA for the CDR3: TGTGCCAGCTCTCCAGGACTAGCGGGACAAGAGACCCAGTACTTC. It specifies CASSPGLAGQETQYF.